The 12 T cell receptor beta chains listed next were all sequenced from one sample in a study of cytomegalovirus exposure and HLA in healthy donors. PCR primers comprised 60 Vbeta and 13 Jbeta primers. Clones were sequenced by immunoSEQ multiplex PCR, and TCRdb holds only the in-frame ones, with some missing. The table includes 85,000 to 130,000 clones, roughly 76% detected once. Sequenced material: PBMCs. These receptors originate from a woman aged 45-65 years in good health and CMV-seropositive.

V usage is TRBV5-1 and J usage is TRBJ2-1; 8 positions agree with TRBD2. The germline gives CDR1 SGHRS, CDR2 YFSETQ. Trimming removed 2 bases from V and 0 bases from J; junction bases left unmatched: 7. The CDR3 contains 17 residues. The DNA for the CDR3 is TGCGCCAGCAGCTTCGGACTAGCCACCGTCTCCTACAATGAGCAGTTCTTC. Its translation is CASSFGLATVSYNEQFF.

In this sample, this clone turned up once. This chain uses TRBV6-6 with TRBJ2-7; TRBD1 matches 9 bases. The CDR3 has 14 amino acids. V trimming: 6 bases; J trimming: 5 bases; junction bases outside the gene matches: 8. Per the germline V gene, CDR1 is MNHNY and CDR2 is SVGAGI (reference sequence). CDR3 coding DNA: TGTGCCAGCAGAAAGGGACAGGGTGTTAACGAGCAGTACTTC. It encodes CASRKGQGVNEQYF.

The rearrangement uses TRBV7-2 and TRBJ2-2; 15 bases are shared with TRBD2. V dropped 5 bases and J dropped 4; count of bases not matched to a gene: 2. The CDR3 sequence is 16 residues long. Germline V lookup: CDR1 SGHTA, CDR2 FQGNSA. The CDR3 sequence: CASSRGLAGGTGELFF. For the CDR3, the DNA is TGTGCCAGCAGCCGGGGACTAGCGGGGGGCACCGGGGAGCTGTTTTTT.

The rearrangement uses TRBV5-1 and TRBJ2-2, with D unclear. Trimming removed 2 bases from V and 10 bases from J, with 15 bases in between. CDR3 length: 14 residues. CDR1 SGHRS and CDR2 YFSETQ come from the germline V gene. CDR3 loop: CASSLQSEPTELFF. The CDR3 DNA reads TGCGCCAGCAGCTTACAATCGGAGCCTACGGAGCTGTTTTTT.

The rearrangement joins TRBV9 to TRBJ2-1, with TRBD2 matching 8 bases. CDR1 SGDLS and CDR2 YYNGEE come from the germline V gene. The CDR3 sequence is 15 residues long. Unmatched junction bases numbered 8, after V lost 4 bases and J lost 5 bases. The CDR3 sequence: CASSHNRRGDNEQFF. DNA of the CDR3: TGTGCCAGCAGCCACAACAGGCGGGGGGACAATGAGCAGTTCTTC.

This chain connects TRBV28 to TRBJ2-3, with a possible D match to TRBD1 (6 bases). In germline, CDR1 is MDHEN, CDR2 SYDVKM. This CDR3 is built from 14 residues. V lost 6 bases and J 0 bases, leaving 10 bases between the germline ends. CDR3: CASRRGKSTDTQYF. CDR3 nucleotides: TGTGCCAGCAGGAGGGGGAAAAGCACAGATACGCAGTATTTT.

V usage is TRBV10-3 and J usage is TRBJ1-2; 9 bases fit TRBD1. Germline V gene sequence: CDR1 ENHRY, CDR2 SYGVKD. V gave up 6 bases and J gave up 3 bases; unmatched junction bases: 8. CDR3 length: 15 amino acids. CDR3 amino acids: CAIRVQGAPDYGYTF. The CDR3 DNA is TGTGCCATCAGGGTACAGGGGGCGCCGGACTATGGCTACACCTTC.

This sequence joins TRBV30 and TRBJ2-5, with a tentative D call TRBD2 (5 bases). The CDR3 extends over 16 amino acids. Germline loops: CDR1 GTSNPN, CDR2 SVGIG (reference sequence). V was shortened by 0 bases and J by 0 bases, with 14 bases between the two germline ends. The CDR3 nucleotides are TGTGCCTGGAGTGTGTTTCGGGGAAGGTACCAAGAGACCCAGTACTTC. Translated: CAWSVFRGRYQETQYF.

The chain couples TRBV2 to TRBJ1-4; TRBD1 agrees at 9 bases. The ends lost 6 bases at V and 5 bases at J; junction bases unmatched: 7. This CDR3 comprises 15 residues. Germline-derived CDR1 and CDR2 are SNHLY and FYNNEI. The CDR3, as DNA: TGTGCCAGCAGCAGATCCGGGACAGGGAATGAAAAACTGTTTTTT. It specifies CASSRSGTGNEKLFF.

This chain links TRBV5-5 with TRBJ1-4, with D possibly being TRBD1 (5 bases). V lost 0 bases, J lost 7 bases, and 10 bases lay in between. The CDR3 contains 14 residues. Germline lookup yields CDR1 SGHKS and CDR2 YYEKEE (reference sequence). The CDR3 coding sequence is TGTGCCAGCAGCTTGGCAGGGATTGGTGAAAAACTGTTTTTT. This translates into CASSLAGIGEKLFF. Supplemented by reference TRBV5-5 and TRBJ1-4, the full variable domain reads DAGVTQSPTHLIKTRGQQVTLRCSPISGHKSVSWYQQVLGQGPQFIFQYYEKEERGRGNFPDRFSARQFPNYSSELNVNALLLGDSALYLCASSLAGIGEKLFFGSGTQLSVL.

The gene calls are TRBV11-2 and TRBJ1-6; no firm D call. This CDR3 comprises 13 residues. The germline gives CDR1 SGHAT, CDR2 FQNNGV. V was shortened by 4 bases and J by 15 bases, with 16 bases between the two germline ends. The CDR3 loop reads CASSSPPGLSLHF. CDR3 sequence (DNA): TGTGCCAGCAGCTCACCCCCGGGGTTGAGCCTCCACTTT.

The count of this clone is one. The chain links TRBV28 to TRBJ1-2; D is undetermined. Looked up from germline, CDR1 is MDHEN and CDR2 is SYDVKM. The CDR3 sequence is 14 residues long. V was trimmed by 5 bases and J by 4 bases, leaving 14 bases between them. For the CDR3, the DNA is TGTGCCAGCAGTCCTGGGCCACGACCCTATGGCTACACCTTC. It yields the protein CASSPGPRPYGYTF.